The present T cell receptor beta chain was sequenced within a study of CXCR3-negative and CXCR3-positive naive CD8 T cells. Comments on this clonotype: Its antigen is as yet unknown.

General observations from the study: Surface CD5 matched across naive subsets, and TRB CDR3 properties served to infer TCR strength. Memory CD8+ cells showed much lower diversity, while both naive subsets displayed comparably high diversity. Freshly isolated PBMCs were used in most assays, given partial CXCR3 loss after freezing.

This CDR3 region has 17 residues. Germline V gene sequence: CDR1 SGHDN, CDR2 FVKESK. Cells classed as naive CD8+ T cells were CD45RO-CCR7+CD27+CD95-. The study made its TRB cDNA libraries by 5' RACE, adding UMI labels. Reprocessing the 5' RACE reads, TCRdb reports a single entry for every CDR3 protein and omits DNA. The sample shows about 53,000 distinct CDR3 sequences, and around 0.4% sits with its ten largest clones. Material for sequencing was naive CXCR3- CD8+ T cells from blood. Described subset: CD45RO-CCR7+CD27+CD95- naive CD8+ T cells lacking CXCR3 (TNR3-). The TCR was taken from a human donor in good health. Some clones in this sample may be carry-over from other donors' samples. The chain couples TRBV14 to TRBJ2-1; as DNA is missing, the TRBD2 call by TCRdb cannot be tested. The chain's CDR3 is CASSRPLLAGYYNEQFF.